A selection of T cell receptor beta chains follows, all from one sample in a study of PD-L1 blockade in urothelial cancer. Using immunoSEQ multiplex PCR, the repertoire was profiled, and TCRdb retains in-frame clones only, with some absent. The sample consists of about 50,000 clones, 75% of them appearing once. Material: PBMCs, obtained around atezolizumab (anti-PD-L1) treatment. Receptors were obtained from a man aged 65 to 79 with urothelial cancer. CDR3s include the opening cysteine and the closing phenylalanine or tryptophan. D genes are given only for firm matches. Expanded clones get a size class; other rows say once, few or many, or leave the size out.

abundance: -
j_gene: TRBJ1-3
d_gene: -
v_gene: TRBV5-1
CDR3nt: TGCGCCAGCAGCGCTAATACAGCCAACTCTGGAAACACCATATATTTT
CDR3aa: CASSANTANSGNTIYF

abundance: -
j_gene: TRBJ2-1
d_gene: TRBD2
v_gene: TRBV29-1
CDR3nt: TGCAGCGTTGACGAAGCAGCGGGGCCACAGTTCTTC
CDR3aa: CSVDEAAGPQFF

abundance: once
j_gene: TRBJ2-1
d_gene: TRBD2
v_gene: TRBV5-1
CDR3nt: TGCGCCAGCAGCTTGGGACTAGCCCTAACCGGCGATGAGCAGTTCTTC
CDR3aa: CASSLGLALTGDEQFF

abundance: -
j_gene: TRBJ2-1
d_gene: -
v_gene: TRBV5-1
CDR3nt: TGCGCCAGCAGCAAGGAGGGACCCAACAATGAGCAGTTCTTC
CDR3aa: CASSKEGPNNEQFF

abundance: few
j_gene: TRBJ1-1
d_gene: TRBD1
v_gene: TRBV5-1
CDR3nt: TGCGCCAGCAGACAGGGACAGGGGGCTGAAGCTTTCTTT
CDR3aa: CASRQGQGAEAFF

abundance: -
j_gene: TRBJ2-5
d_gene: -
v_gene: TRBV2
CDR3nt: TGTGCCAGCGGGGGCCTGGGAGGGACGGAGACCCAGTACTTC
CDR3aa: CASGGLGGTETQYF

abundance: -
j_gene: TRBJ2-1
d_gene: TRBD1
v_gene: TRBV6-6
CDR3nt: TGTGCCAGCAGCCGGGACAGGGGGCTTAGTGAGCAGTTCTTC
CDR3aa: CASSRDRGLSEQFF

abundance: few
j_gene: TRBJ1-1
d_gene: TRBD1
v_gene: TRBV14
CDR3nt: TGTGCCAGCAGCCAGGCAACAGGGGTAAATACTGAAGCTTTCTTT
CDR3aa: CASSQATGVNTEAFF

abundance: -
j_gene: TRBJ1-1
d_gene: -
v_gene: TRBV19
CDR3nt: TGTGCCAGTAGTAGCGGCAGAGGCACTGAAGCTTTCTTT
CDR3aa: CASSSGRGTEAFF

abundance: -
j_gene: TRBJ2-7
d_gene: TRBD1
v_gene: TRBV5-1
CDR3nt: TGCGCCAGCAGTCGCACAGGGGGAACATCCTACGAGCAGTACTTC
CDR3aa: CASSRTGGTSYEQYF

abundance: -
j_gene: TRBJ1-5
d_gene: TRBD1
v_gene: TRBV7-9
CDR3nt: TGTGCCAGCAGCCCGACAGGGAATCAGCCCCAGCATTTT
CDR3aa: CASSPTGNQPQHF

abundance: -
j_gene: TRBJ2-1
d_gene: -
v_gene: TRBV28
CDR3nt: TGTGCCAGCAGCGACACGTGGGGGGCCTACAATGAGCAGTTCTTC
CDR3aa: CASSDTWGAYNEQFF

abundance: -
j_gene: TRBJ1-1
d_gene: -
v_gene: TRBV5-1
CDR3nt: TGCGCCAGCAGCTTGTCCAGTGTGGCTGAAGCTTTCTTT
CDR3aa: CASSLSSVAEAFF

abundance: -
j_gene: TRBJ2-1
d_gene: TRBD2
v_gene: TRBV5-1
CDR3nt: TGCGCCAGCAGCTTGTCAACAGGACTAGCGGGGGGGAACAATGAGCAGTTCTTC
CDR3aa: CASSLSTGLAGGNNEQFF

abundance: -
j_gene: TRBJ2-1
d_gene: -
v_gene: TRBV7-9
CDR3nt: TGTGCCAGCAGCTTAGCGGGGCTGTTGTTTGATGAGCAGTTCTTC
CDR3aa: CASSLAGLLFDEQFF

abundance: -
j_gene: TRBJ1-3
d_gene: -
v_gene: TRBV7-2
CDR3nt: TGTGCCAGCAGCTCTGATCGACAGGCTGGAAACACCATATATTTT
CDR3aa: CASSSDRQAGNTIYF

abundance: -
j_gene: TRBJ1-2
d_gene: TRBD1
v_gene: TRBV7-2
CDR3nt: TGTGCCAGCAGCCTTGGGACAGAGGACCTCTATGGCTACACCTTC
CDR3aa: CASSLGTEDLYGYTF

abundance: -
j_gene: TRBJ1-2
d_gene: -
v_gene: TRBV5-1
CDR3nt: TGCGCCAGCAGCTTCGGTGGGGGGTATGGCTACACCTTC
CDR3aa: CASSFGGGYGYTF

abundance: -
j_gene: TRBJ2-1
d_gene: TRBD1
v_gene: TRBV6-5
CDR3nt: TGTGCCAGCAGGGAGGGGACAGGCCCCATACACGAGCAGTTCTTC
CDR3aa: CASREGTGPIHEQFF

abundance: -
j_gene: TRBJ2-7
d_gene: TRBD2
v_gene: TRBV28
CDR3nt: TGTGCCAGCAGTCTTTCGTCCGGGACTAGCGGGAGAAGATACGAGCAGTACTTC
CDR3aa: CASSLSSGTSGRRYEQYF

abundance: -
j_gene: TRBJ2-7
d_gene: TRBD1
v_gene: TRBV10-3
CDR3nt: TGTGCCATCAGCGCGGGACAGGGAAACGAGCAGTACTTC
CDR3aa: CAISAGQGNEQYF

abundance: -
j_gene: TRBJ2-7
d_gene: -
v_gene: TRBV6-1
CDR3nt: TGTGCCAGCAGTGATTACGTCCGGGAGCAGTACTTC
CDR3aa: CASSDYVREQYF

abundance: -
j_gene: TRBJ2-2
d_gene: -
v_gene: TRBV10-3
CDR3nt: TGTGCCATCGGGAAGACAGGCGAGAACACCGGGGAGCTGTTTTTT
CDR3aa: CAIGKTGENTGELFF

abundance: many
j_gene: TRBJ2-1
d_gene: TRBD2
v_gene: TRBV7-9
CDR3nt: TGTGCCAGCAGCTTAGGGCTAGCGGGGAAGGGTGAGCAGTTCTTC
CDR3aa: CASSLGLAGKGEQFF

abundance: once
j_gene: TRBJ2-1
d_gene: -
v_gene: TRBV7-6
CDR3nt: TGTGCCAGCAGCCTAACGCGGGGTGAGCAGTTCTTC
CDR3aa: CASSLTRGEQFF

abundance: few
j_gene: TRBJ1-2
d_gene: TRBD1
v_gene: TRBV5-4
CDR3nt: TGTGCCAGCAGCTTGGTGGGCAGGGGGAACTATGGCTACACCTTC
CDR3aa: CASSLVGRGNYGYTF

abundance: -
j_gene: TRBJ2-1
d_gene: TRBD2
v_gene: TRBV25-1
CDR3nt: TGTGCCAGCAGTAAAGCGGGAGGGCGCACTGAGCAGTTCTTC
CDR3aa: CASSKAGGRTEQFF

abundance: -
j_gene: TRBJ2-1
d_gene: -
v_gene: TRBV7-2
CDR3nt: TGTGCCAGCAGCTTAGAAACGTCGACTAGTAGTTGGGTGCAGTTCTTC
CDR3aa: CASSLETSTSSWVQFF

abundance: -
j_gene: TRBJ1-4
d_gene: -
v_gene: TRBV28
CDR3nt: TGTGCCAGCACCTCACCGGGGGGGGGCGTTAAAAAACTGTTTTTT
CDR3aa: CASTSPGGGVKKLFF

abundance: -
j_gene: TRBJ2-7
d_gene: -
v_gene: TRBV11-2
CDR3nt: TGTGCCAGCCGCCAAGCTAGTAACGAGCAGTACTTC
CDR3aa: CASRQASNEQYF

abundance: -
j_gene: TRBJ2-7
d_gene: -
v_gene: TRBV7-2
CDR3nt: TGTGCCAGCACCACAGGGTTGGGGTACTACGAGCAGTACTTC
CDR3aa: CASTTGLGYYEQYF

abundance: -
j_gene: TRBJ1-1
d_gene: -
v_gene: TRBV4-2
CDR3nt: TGTGCCAGCAGCCCCCGGCGGGGGGGAGGCACTGAAGCTTTCTTT
CDR3aa: CASSPRRGGGTEAFF

abundance: -
j_gene: TRBJ2-7
d_gene: -
v_gene: TRBV7-2
CDR3nt: TGTGCCAGCAGCTCCGTGAACGGCCAGGTTGAGCAGTACTTC
CDR3aa: CASSSVNGQVEQYF

abundance: -
j_gene: TRBJ2-2
d_gene: TRBD2
v_gene: TRBV4-3
CDR3nt: TGCGCCAGCAGCCAAGAGAGCGGGAGTACCGGGGAGCTGTTTTTT
CDR3aa: CASSQESGSTGELFF

abundance: -
j_gene: TRBJ2-7
d_gene: -
v_gene: TRBV7-9
CDR3nt: TGTGCCAGCAGCCGACACTCGGAGCAGTACTTC
CDR3aa: CASSRHSEQYF

abundance: -
j_gene: TRBJ1-1
d_gene: -
v_gene: TRBV4-3
CDR3nt: TGCGCCAGCAGCCAAGGGACGGACAGGAACACTGAAGCTTTCTTT
CDR3aa: CASSQGTDRNTEAFF